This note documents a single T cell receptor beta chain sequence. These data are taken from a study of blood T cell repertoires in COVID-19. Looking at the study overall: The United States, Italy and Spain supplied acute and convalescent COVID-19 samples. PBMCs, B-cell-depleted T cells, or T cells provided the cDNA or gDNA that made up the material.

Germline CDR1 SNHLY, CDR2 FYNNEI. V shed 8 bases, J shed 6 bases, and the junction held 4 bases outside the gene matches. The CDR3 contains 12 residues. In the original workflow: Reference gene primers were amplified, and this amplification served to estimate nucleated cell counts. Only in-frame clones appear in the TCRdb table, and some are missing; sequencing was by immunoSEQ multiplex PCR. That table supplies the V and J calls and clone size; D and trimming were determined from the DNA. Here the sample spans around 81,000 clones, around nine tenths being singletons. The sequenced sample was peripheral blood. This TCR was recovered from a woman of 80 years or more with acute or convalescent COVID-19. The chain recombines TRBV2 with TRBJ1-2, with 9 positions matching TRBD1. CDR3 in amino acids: CASGQGRDGYTF. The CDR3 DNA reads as TGTGCCAGCGGACAGGGGCGGGATGGCTACACCTTC.